This T cell receptor beta chain was found in a study of T-cell memory formation after mild COVID-19. Overall study: Largely, the TCR clusters proved donor specific. Whole-study findings and limits: Pre-infection memory held some responding clones, suggesting pre-existing cross-reactive T cells responded. CD8+ contracting clones occupied EMRA, while CD4+ ones occupied mainly CM and EM.

As to this clonotype: Its antigen is as yet unknown.

This CDR3 comprises 14 residues. The trim removed 9 bases at V and 1 base at J, leaving 2 bases unmatched. CDR1 is SGHNT, CDR2 YYREEE, per germline (reference sequence). TCRalpha and TCRbeta libraries used 5'RACE with constant-segment primers and UMIs. A single record per CDR3 protein comes from TCRdb applying MiXCR to the 5' RACE reads. The data contain roughly 350,000 distinct CDR3 sequences, roughly an eighth of them singletons. The rearrangement joins TRBV5-4 to TRBJ2-1; 12 bases are a match to TRBD2. Sequenced sample: PBMCs or a T cell subset sorted from them (not recorded which). This sequence originates from a man aged 18-30 years who had mild COVID-19 (a few samples of this study predate the infection). Cell type and time point are not known. The CDR3: CAITSGGSYNEQFF. CDR3 coding DNA: TGTGCCATTACTAGCGGGGGGTCCTACAATGAGCAGTTCTTC. The complete variable domain, with remaining parts taken from reference TRBV5-4 and TRBJ2-1, reads ETGVTQSPTHLIKTRGQQVTLRCSSQSGHNTVSWYQQALGQGPQFIFQYYREEENGRGNFPPRFSGLQFPNYSSELNVNALELDDSALYLCAITSGGSYNEQFFGPGTRLTVL.